Shown below are 4 T cell receptor beta chains from a single sample sequenced in a study of control samples from healthy donors and cancer patients (dated by TCRdb to about 2020). The library was made by the immunoSEQ multiplex PCR assay. TCRdb took over this immuneACCESS table, retaining in-frame rearrangements with V and J assigned. Such tables are incomplete; in checked studies, under half of the missing clones stem from an unresolved V gene, and the remainder is unexplained. The sample data list around 110,000 clones, and 88% of these were observed just once. The biggest ten clones account for roughly 2.5% of the sample. Specimen: blood. These receptors were obtained from a woman in her seventies in good health.

The genes are TRBV5-1 and TRBJ2-2, with a weak D call TRBD2 (6 bases). The V gene lost 4 bases and the J gene lost 8 bases, with 15 bases spanning the gap. CDR3 length: 14 residues. Germline V lookup: CDR1 SGHRS, CDR2 YFSETQ. CDR3: CASSPSTGGGELFF. CDR3 nucleotides: TGCGCCAGCAGCCCGTCGACCGGAGGGGGGGAGCTGTTTTTT.

For this clone: Additional DNA sequences in this sample encode the identical CDR3. In nucleotides, the CDR3 is TGTGCCAGCAGCCCCACGGGACTTCAAGAGACCCAGTACTTC. It codes for CASSPTGLQETQYF. The rearrangement joins TRBV7-3 to TRBJ2-5; D possibly corresponds to TRBD2 (6 bases). V gave up 5 bases and J gave up 2 bases, with 12 bases separating them. Per germline, CDR1 SGHTA and CDR2 FQGTGA. The CDR3 totals 14 residues.

The rearrangement uses TRBV3-1 (or the pseudogene TRBV3-2) and TRBJ2-1; D gene uncertain. V shed 5 bases and J shed 4 bases, with 9 bases lying between them. CDR1 is LGHDT and CDR2 is YNNKEL in the germline V gene (reference sequence). The CDR3 length is 13 residues. The CDR3 sequence is CASSTRAYNEQFF. CDR3 DNA: TGTGCCAGCAGCACCCGGGCTTACAATGAGCAGTTCTTC.

The V gene is TRBV3-1 (or the pseudogene TRBV3-2), the J gene TRBJ2-1; D might be TRBD2 (6 bases). Trimming stripped 3 bases from V and 3 bases from J, with 9 bases between. CDR3 length equals 14 residues. CDR1 and CDR2 from the germline V gene are LGHDT and YNNKEL (reference sequence). This CDR3 is CASSHPGSYNEQFF. The CDR3 nucleotides are TGTGCCAGCAGCCACCCCGGGAGCTACAATGAGCAGTTCTTC.